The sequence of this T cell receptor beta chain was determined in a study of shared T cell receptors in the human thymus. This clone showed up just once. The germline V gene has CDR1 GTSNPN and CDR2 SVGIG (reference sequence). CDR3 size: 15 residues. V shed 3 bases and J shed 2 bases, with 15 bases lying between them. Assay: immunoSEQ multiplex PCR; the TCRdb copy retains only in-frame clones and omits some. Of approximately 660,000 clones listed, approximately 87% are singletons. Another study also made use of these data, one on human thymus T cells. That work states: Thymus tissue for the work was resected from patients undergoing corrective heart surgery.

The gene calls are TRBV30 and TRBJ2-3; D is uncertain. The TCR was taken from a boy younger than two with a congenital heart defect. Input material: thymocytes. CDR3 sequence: CAWRPDNGPTDTQYF. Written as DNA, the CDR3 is TGTGCCTGGAGACCCGACAACGGCCCCACAGATACGCAGTATTTT.